This note documents a single T cell receptor (beta chain) sequence. Its target is unknown. Resections took place in Japan or China from about 2013 to 2017. Premalignant or tumor cells were enriched by macro-dissection after pathologic assessment. TCRdb's table, derived via immunoSEQ multiplex PCR, lists solely in-frame clones and lacks some. The data contain tens of thousands of clones, 74% of them singletons. The data originate from a study of immune evolution from preneoplasia to lung adenocarcinoma. Whole-study findings and limits: KRAS-mutant nodules had the highest T cell clonality.

CDR1 is KGHSH, CDR2 LQKENI, per germline. This CDR3 spans 16 amino acids. The V end lost 2 bases, the J end lost 5 bases, and 18 bases lay between the germline ends. Material: FFPE invasive lung adenocarcinoma tissue. The receptor's source is a person between 55 and 69 years old with lung adenocarcinoma. J is TRBJ1-2 and V is TRBV18; D is possibly TRBD1 (6 bases). CDR3 amino acids: CASSPDRSAQGYGYTF. In DNA form, the CDR3 reads TGTGCCAGCTCACCAGACCGAAGCGCACAGGGATATGGCTACACCTTC.